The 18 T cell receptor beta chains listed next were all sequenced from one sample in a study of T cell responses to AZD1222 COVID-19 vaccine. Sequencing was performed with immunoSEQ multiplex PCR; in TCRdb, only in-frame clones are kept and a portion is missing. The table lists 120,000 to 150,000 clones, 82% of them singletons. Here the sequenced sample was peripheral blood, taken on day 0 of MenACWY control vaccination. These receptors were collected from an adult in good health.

The CDR3 sequence is CASSGTSGGDEQFF. In nucleotides, the CDR3 is TGTGCCAGCAGCGGGACATCGGGAGGCGATGAGCAGTTCTTC. This chain joins TRBV6-5 and TRBJ2-1; a possible D gene is TRBD2 (7 bases). Germline CDR1 reads MNHEY; CDR2 reads SVGAGI. This CDR3 has 14 amino acids. Between the trimmed V and J ends, which lost 6 bases and 8 bases, there was a span of 17 bases.

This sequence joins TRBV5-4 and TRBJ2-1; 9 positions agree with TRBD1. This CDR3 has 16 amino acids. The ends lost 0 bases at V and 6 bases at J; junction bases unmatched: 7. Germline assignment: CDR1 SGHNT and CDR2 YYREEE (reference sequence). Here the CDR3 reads CASSLGDRVTPNEQFF. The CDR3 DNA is TGTGCCAGCAGCTTGGGGGACAGGGTAACCCCCAATGAGCAGTTCTTC.

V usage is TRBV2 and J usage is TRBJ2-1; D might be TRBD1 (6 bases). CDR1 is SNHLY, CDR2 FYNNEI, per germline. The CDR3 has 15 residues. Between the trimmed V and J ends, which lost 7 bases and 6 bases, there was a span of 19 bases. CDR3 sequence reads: CASTRETGTINEQFF. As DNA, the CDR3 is TGTGCCAGCACCAGAGAAACCGGGACAATCAATGAGCAGTTCTTC.

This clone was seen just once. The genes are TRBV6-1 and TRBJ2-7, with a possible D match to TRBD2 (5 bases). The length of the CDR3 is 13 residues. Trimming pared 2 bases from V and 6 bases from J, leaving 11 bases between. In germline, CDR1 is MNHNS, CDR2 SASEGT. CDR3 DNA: TGTGCCAGCAGTGAATGGCGGGCAGTCGAGCAGTACGTC. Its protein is CASSEWRAVEQYV.

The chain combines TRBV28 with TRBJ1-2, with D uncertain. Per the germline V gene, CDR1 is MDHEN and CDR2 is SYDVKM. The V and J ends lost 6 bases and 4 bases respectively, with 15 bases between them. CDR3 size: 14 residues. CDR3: CASRWPGATYGYTF. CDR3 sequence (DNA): TGTGCCAGCAGATGGCCGGGCGCTACCTATGGCTACACCTTC.

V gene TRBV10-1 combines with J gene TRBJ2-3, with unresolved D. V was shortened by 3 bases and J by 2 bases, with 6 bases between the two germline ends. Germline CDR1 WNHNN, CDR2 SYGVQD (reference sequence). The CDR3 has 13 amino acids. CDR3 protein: CASSEGATDTQYF. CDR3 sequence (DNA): TGCGCCAGCAGTGAAGGAGCCACAGATACGCAGTATTTT.

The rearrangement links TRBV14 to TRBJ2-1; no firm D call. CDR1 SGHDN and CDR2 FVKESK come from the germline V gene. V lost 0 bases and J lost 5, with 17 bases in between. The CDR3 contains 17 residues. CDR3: CASSQDLALSLNNEQFF. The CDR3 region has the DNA TGTGCCAGCAGCCAAGATTTGGCATTATCACTAAACAATGAGCAGTTCTTC. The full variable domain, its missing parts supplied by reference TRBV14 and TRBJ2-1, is EAGVTQFPSHSVIEKGQTVTLRCDPISGHDNLYWYRRVMGKEIKFLLHFVKESKQDESGMPNNRFLAERTGGTYSTLKVQPAELEDSGVYFCASSQDLALSLNNEQFFGPGTRLTVL.

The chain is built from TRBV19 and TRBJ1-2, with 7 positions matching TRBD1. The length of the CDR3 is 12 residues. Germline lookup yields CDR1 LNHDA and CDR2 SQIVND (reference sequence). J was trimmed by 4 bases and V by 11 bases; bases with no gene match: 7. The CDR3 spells CASTGAGYGYTF. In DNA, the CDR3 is TGTGCCTCAACAGGGGCTGGCTATGGCTACACCTTC.

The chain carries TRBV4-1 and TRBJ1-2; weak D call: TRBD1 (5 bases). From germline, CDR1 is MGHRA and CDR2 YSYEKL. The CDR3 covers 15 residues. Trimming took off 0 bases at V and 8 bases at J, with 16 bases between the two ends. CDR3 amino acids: CASSQDLHRPQGYTF. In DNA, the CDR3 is TGCGCCAGCAGCCAAGATCTACACAGGCCTCAAGGCTACACCTTC.

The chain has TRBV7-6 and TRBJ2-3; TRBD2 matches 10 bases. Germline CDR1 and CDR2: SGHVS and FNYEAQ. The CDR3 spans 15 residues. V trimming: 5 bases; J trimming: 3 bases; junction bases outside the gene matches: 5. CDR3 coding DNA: TGTGCCAGCAGCCTTAGGACTAGCGGTACAGATACGCAGTATTTT. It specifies CASSLRTSGTDTQYF.

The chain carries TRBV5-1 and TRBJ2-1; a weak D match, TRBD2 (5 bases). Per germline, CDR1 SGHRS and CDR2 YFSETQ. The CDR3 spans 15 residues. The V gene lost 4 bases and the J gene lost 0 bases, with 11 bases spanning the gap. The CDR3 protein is CASSPMGSSYNEQFF. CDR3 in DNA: TGCGCCAGCAGCCCGATGGGGAGCTCCTACAATGAGCAGTTCTTC.

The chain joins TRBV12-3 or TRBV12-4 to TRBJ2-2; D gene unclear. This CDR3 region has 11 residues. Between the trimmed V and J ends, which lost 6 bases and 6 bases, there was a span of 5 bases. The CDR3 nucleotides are TGTGCCAGCAGCCATGCCGGGGAGCTGTTTTTT. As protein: CASSHAGELFF.

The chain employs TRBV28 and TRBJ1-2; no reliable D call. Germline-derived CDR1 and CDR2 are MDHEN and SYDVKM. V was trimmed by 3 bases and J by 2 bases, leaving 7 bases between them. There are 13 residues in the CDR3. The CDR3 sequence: CASSLRENYGYTF. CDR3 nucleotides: TGTGCCAGCAGTTTGCGGGAAAACTATGGCTACACCTTC.

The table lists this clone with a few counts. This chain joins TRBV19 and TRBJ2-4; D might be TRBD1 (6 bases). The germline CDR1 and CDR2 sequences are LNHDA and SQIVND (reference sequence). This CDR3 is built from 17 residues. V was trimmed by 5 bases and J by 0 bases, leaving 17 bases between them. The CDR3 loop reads CASSPSTGSLAKNIQYF. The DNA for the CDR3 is TGTGCCAGTAGTCCCTCGACAGGCTCCCTAGCCAAAAACATTCAGTACTTC.

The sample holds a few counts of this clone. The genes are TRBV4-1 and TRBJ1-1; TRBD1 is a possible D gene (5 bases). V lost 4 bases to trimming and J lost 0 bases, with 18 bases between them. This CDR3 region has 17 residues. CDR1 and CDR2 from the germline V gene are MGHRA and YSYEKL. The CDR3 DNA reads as TGCGCCAGCAGCCCGTCAACAGGCCTTAACATGAACACTGAAGCTTTCTTT. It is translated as CASSPSTGLNMNTEAFF.

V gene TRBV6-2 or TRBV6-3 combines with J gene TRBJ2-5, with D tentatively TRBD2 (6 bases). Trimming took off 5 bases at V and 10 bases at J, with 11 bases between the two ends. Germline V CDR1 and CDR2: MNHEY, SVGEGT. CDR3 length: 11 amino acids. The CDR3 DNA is TGTGCCAGCAGTGGGCGACTAGACCAGTACTTC. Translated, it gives CASSGRLDQYF.

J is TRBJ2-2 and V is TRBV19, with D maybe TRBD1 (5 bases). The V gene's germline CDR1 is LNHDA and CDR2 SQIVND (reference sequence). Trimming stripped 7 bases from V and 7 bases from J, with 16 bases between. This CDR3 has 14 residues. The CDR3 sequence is CASKGRDAIGELFF. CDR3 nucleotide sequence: TGTGCCAGTAAGGGCAGGGATGCGATCGGGGAGCTGTTTTTT.

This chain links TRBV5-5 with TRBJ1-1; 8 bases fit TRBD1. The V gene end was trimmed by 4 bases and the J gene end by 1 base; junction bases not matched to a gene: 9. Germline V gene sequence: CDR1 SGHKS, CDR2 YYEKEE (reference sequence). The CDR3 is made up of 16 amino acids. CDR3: CASSPFGTGKNTEAFF. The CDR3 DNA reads TGTGCCAGCAGCCCTTTCGGGACAGGAAAGAACACTGAAGCTTTCTTT. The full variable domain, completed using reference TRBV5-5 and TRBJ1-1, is DAGVTQSPTHLIKTRGQQVTLRCSPISGHKSVSWYQQVLGQGPQFIFQYYEKEERGRGNFPDRFSARQFPNYSSELNVNALLLGDSALYLCASSPFGTGKNTEAFFGQGTRLTVV.